Below, one T cell receptor beta chain is given with its context. The antigen remains unidentified. The sample originates from a study of cytomegalovirus exposure and HLA in healthy donors. This PCR relied on a set of 60 Vbeta primers and 13 Jbeta primers. Repertoires were generated with immunoSEQ multiplex PCR, while TCRdb's copy carries only in-frame clones and drops some. This sample has around 110,000 clones, with 70% to 80% found just once. Germline V gives CDR1 MNHNS, CDR2 SASEGT. V lost 9 bases to trimming and J lost 1 base; unmatched junction nucleotides: 8. This CDR3 has 15 residues. Study-level findings and limits: Earlier results showed most TCR beta V segments being productive about 87% or about 30% of the time.

The sequenced sample was PBMCs. This sequence originates from a woman between 18 and 29 years old in good health and CMV-seronegative. The V and J genes are TRBV6-1 and TRBJ2-7, with 11 positions matching TRBD2. Here the CDR3 reads CASLAGGARSYEQYF. CDR3 bases: TGTGCCAGTCTAGCGGGGGGAGCGAGGTCCTACGAGCAGTACTTC.